Each of the 26 T cell receptor beta chains below was sequenced from the same sample in a study of shared clonotypes between healthy human individuals. Naive-designated CD8 cells lacked CD45RO, were positively enriched for CCR7, and omitted terminally differentiated effector memory CD45RA+ cells. Profiled with immunoSEQ multiplex PCR; TCRdb holds only in-frame clones, not every one. The sample carries hundreds of thousands of clones, 95% to 97% recorded once. Sequenced input: naive CD8+ T cells sorted from blood. The source of these receptors is a woman aged 25 to 39 in good health.

The chain couples TRBV6-5 to TRBJ2-5; the D is unclear. Germline CDR1 and CDR2: MNHEY and SVGAGI. The CDR3 runs 15 residues. Trimming cost V 0 bases and J 8 bases, with 16 bases left between them. This CDR3 is CASSYSGRAPSTQYF. The CDR3, as DNA: TGTGCCAGCAGTTACTCTGGCCGGGCCCCGAGTACCCAGTACTTC.

CDR3 sequence: CASSQDQVAMNTEAFF. CDR3 DNA: TGCGCCAGCAGCCAAGATCAGGTGGCTATGAACACTGAAGCTTTCTTT. The chain combines TRBV4-1 with TRBJ1-1; D unresolved. Trimming took off 0 bases at V and 0 bases at J, with 11 bases between the two ends. Germline lookup yields CDR1 MGHRA and CDR2 YSYEKL. The CDR3 consists of 16 residues.

This sequence joins TRBV29-1 and TRBJ2-1; 7 bases fit TRBD1. This CDR3 region has 14 residues. J lost 6 bases, V lost 6 bases, and 11 bases had no gene match. From germline, CDR1 is SQVTM and CDR2 ANQGSEA. The CDR3 sequence is CSVAGTADSNEQFF. The CDR3 DNA reads as TGCAGCGTCGCCGGGACAGCCGATTCCAATGAGCAGTTCTTC.

The J gene is TRBJ2-1, the V gene TRBV11-1; 9 nucleotides align to TRBD1. Germline V gene sequence: CDR1 SGHAT, CDR2 FQDESV (reference sequence). The CDR3 covers 14 residues. V shed 5 bases and J 2 bases; nucleotides not matched to a gene: 1. The CDR3 DNA sequence: TGTGCCAGCAGCGGACAGGGGACCTACAATGAGCAGTTCTTC. Amino acids: CASSGQGTYNEQFF.

The J gene is TRBJ2-7, the V gene TRBV27, with 9 bases fitting TRBD1. The CDR3 spans 14 residues. The germline CDR1 and CDR2 sequences are MNHEY and SMNVEV (reference sequence). V shed 3 bases, J shed 5 bases, and the junction held 5 bases outside the gene matches. CDR3 coding DNA: TGTGCCAGCAGTTTCCGGACAGGGGATGACGAGCAGTACTTC. Translating gives CASSFRTGDDEQYF.

The chain recombines TRBV30 with TRBJ2-2; D unclear. The CDR3 totals 14 residues. The ends were cut back, 1 base at V and 6 bases at J, with 12 bases in the middle. CDR1 is GTSNPN, CDR2 SVGIG, per germline (reference sequence). The CDR3, as DNA: TGTGCCTGGAGTGAGAAGCGAATCCCCGGGGAGCTGTTTTTT. It translates to CAWSEKRIPGELFF.

The DNA of the CDR3 is TGTGCCAGCAGCCACGGTAGTGAGCAGTTCTTC. This translates into CASSHGSEQFF. The gene calls are TRBV14 and TRBJ2-1; unclear D gene. The germline V gene has CDR1 SGHDN and CDR2 FVKESK. V lost 3 bases and J 9 bases, leaving 6 bases between the germline ends. The CDR3 totals 11 residues. Supplemented by reference TRBV14 and TRBJ2-1, the full variable domain reads EAGVTQFPSHSVIEKGQTVTLRCDPISGHDNLYWYRRVMGKEIKFLLHFVKESKQDESGMPNNRFLAERTGGTYSTLKVQPAELEDSGVYFCASSHGSEQFFGPGTRLTVL.

This clone was observed a single time. CDR3 sequence: CASSFGGARTGEQYF. The CDR3 DNA sequence: TGTGCCAGCAGCTTCGGGGGCGCCAGGACGGGGGAGCAGTACTTC. V and J are TRBV7-8 and TRBJ2-7; D could derive from TRBD1 or TRBD2 (6 bases each). Germline V lookup: CDR1 SGHVS, CDR2 FQNEAQ. The ends were cut back, 3 bases at V and 7 bases at J, with 19 bases in the middle. The length of the CDR3 is 15 residues.

This chain joins TRBV28 and TRBJ1-1; D is undetermined. The germline V gene encodes CDR1 MDHEN and CDR2 SYDVKM. Trimming removed 4 bases from V and 0 bases from J, with 24 bases in between. The CDR3 consists of 19 residues. The CDR3 nucleotides are TGTGCCAGCAGTTCTCAGACATCCCCTCTTTGGAAGATGAACACTGAAGCTTTCTTT. Translation: CASSSQTSPLWKMNTEAFF.

The chain carries TRBV6-1 and TRBJ1-2; tentative D call: TRBD1 (5 bases). This CDR3 has 15 residues. V lost 0 bases to trimming and J lost 9 bases, with 17 bases between them. Germline assignment: CDR1 MNHNS and CDR2 SASEGT. The CDR3 sequence is CASSEARYRSVCYTF. CDR3 coding DNA: TGTGCCAGCAGTGAAGCGAGGTACAGGAGTGTCTGCTACACCTTC.

The chain has TRBV11-2 and TRBJ1-1; D not certain. In germline, CDR1 is SGHAT, CDR2 FQNNGV. V lost 1 base, J lost 2 bases, and 5 bases lay in between. This CDR3 has 13 residues. CDR3 coding DNA: TGTGCCAGCAGCTTAGCCCTAAACACTGAAGCTTTCTTT. Translation gives CASSLALNTEAFF. Using reference TRBV11-2 and TRBJ1-1 for the parts outside the CDR3, the full variable domain is EAGVAQSPRYKIIEKRQSVAFWCNPISGHATLYWYQQILGQGPKLLIQFQNNGVVDDSQLPKDRFSAERLKGVDSTLKIQPAKLEDSAVYLCASSLALNTEAFFGQGTRLTVV.

CDR3 amino acids: CASSVAAQGPNEQFF. CDR3 bases: TGTGCCAGCAGCGTAGCTGCGCAGGGCCCCAATGAGCAGTTCTTC. This chain joins TRBV9 and TRBJ2-1; D possibly corresponds to TRBD1 (5 bases). The CDR3 has 15 residues. Germline loops: CDR1 SGDLS, CDR2 YYNGEE. V was shortened by 0 bases and J by 6 bases, with 13 bases between the two germline ends. Variable domain in full (rest from reference TRBV9 and TRBJ2-1): DSGVTQTPKHLITATGQRVTLRCSPRSGDLSVYWYQQSLDQGLQFLIQYYNGEERAKGNILERFSAQQFPDLHSELNLSSLELGDSALYFCASSVAAQGPNEQFFGPGTRLTVL.

The chain has TRBV5-1 and TRBJ2-1; D not resolved. This CDR3 comprises 14 residues. Germline assignment: CDR1 SGHRS and CDR2 YFSETQ. V lost 3 bases, J lost 4 bases, and 11 bases lay in between. The CDR3 loop reads CASSSWAGYNEQFF. CDR3 sequence (DNA): TGCGCCAGCAGCTCCTGGGCTGGGTACAATGAGCAGTTCTTC.

V is TRBV5-1 and J is TRBJ2-2; no definite D call. This CDR3 has 12 amino acids. V was pared by 4 bases and J by 6 bases, with 7 bases between. Germline V gene data show CDR1 as SGHRS and CDR2 as YFSETQ. DNA of the CDR3: TGCGCCAGCAGCCTGATTCCCGGGGAGCTGTTTTTT. Translated, it gives CASSLIPGELFF.

This rearrangement joins TRBV28 to TRBJ2-1, with TRBD2 matching 8 bases. The trim removed 1 base at V and 7 bases at J, leaving 12 bases unmatched. The germline V gene encodes CDR1 MDHEN and CDR2 SYDVKM. The CDR3 is 17 amino acids. The CDR3 here is CASSLFSGTPEGNEQFF. The CDR3 nucleotides read TGTGCCAGCAGTTTATTTAGCGGGACACCCGAGGGAAATGAGCAGTTCTTC.

J is TRBJ2-7 and V is TRBV28; unclear D gene. The germline V gene has CDR1 MDHEN and CDR2 SYDVKM. Trimming removed 6 bases from V and 3 bases from J, with 18 bases in between. CDR3 length: 15 residues. CDR3 region: CASRERRQNHYEQYF. CDR3 bases: TGTGCCAGCAGAGAGCGCCGACAAAATCACTACGAGCAGTACTTC.

The chain couples TRBV10-2 to TRBJ1-1, with D possibly being TRBD1 (5 bases). Germline CDR1 reads WSHSY; CDR2 reads SAAADI. The germline V and J ends were trimmed by 2 bases and 2 bases, with 12 bases remaining between them. This CDR3 region has 15 residues. For the CDR3, the DNA is TGCGCCAGCAGTGAGACGGGACCCTTCAACACTGAAGCTTTCTTT. Its translation is CASSETGPFNTEAFF.

The CDR3 spells CASNAGTSSPQHF. Written as DNA, the CDR3 is TGTGCCAGCAACGCAGGGACCTCTTCGCCCCAGCATTTT. V gene TRBV6-1 combines with J gene TRBJ1-5, with D possibly being TRBD1 (5 bases). In germline, CDR1 is MNHNS, CDR2 SASEGT. V gave up 7 bases and J gave up 9 bases, with 16 bases separating them. The CDR3 is made up of 13 amino acids.

The V gene is TRBV5-6, the J gene TRBJ1-5; D uncertain. The CDR3 has 14 residues. Per the germline V gene, CDR1 is SGHDT and CDR2 is YYEEEE. V lost 2 bases and J lost 1, with 7 bases in between. Here the CDR3 reads CASSFRASNQPQHF. The DNA for the CDR3 is TGTGCCAGCAGCTTCCGGGCCAGCAATCAGCCCCAGCATTTT.

This chain connects TRBV4-1 to TRBJ2-7, with TRBD2 matching 11 bases. Losses at the gene ends were 1 base for V and 4 bases for J; bases not matched to a gene: 6. The length of the CDR3 is 16 residues. CDR1 and CDR2 from the germline V gene are MGHRA and YSYEKL. CDR3 in DNA: TGCGCCAGCAGCCAAGGAGGAGTAGCGGGAGGGTACGAGCAGTACTTC. This encodes CASSQGGVAGGYEQYF.

V and J are TRBV5-1 and TRBJ2-7, with D possibly matching TRBD1 (6 bases). The CDR3 is 15 amino acids. Between the trimmed V and J ends, which lost 2 bases and 7 bases, there was a span of 19 bases. Germline values: CDR1 SGHRS, CDR2 YFSETQ. The CDR3: CASSLGPGQPIEQYF. The CDR3 DNA reads TGCGCCAGCAGCTTAGGCCCTGGACAGCCCATAGAGCAGTACTTC.

CDR3 nucleotide sequence: TGTGCCAGCAGCGCAGACAGTGCCTCTGGAAACACCATATATTTT. Translation: CASSADSASGNTIYF. This chain connects TRBV9 to TRBJ1-3; TRBD1 is a possible D gene (5 bases). Trimming removed 3 bases from V and 0 bases from J, with 10 bases in between. The CDR3 runs to 15 residues. Germline CDR1 is SGDLS and CDR2 is YYNGEE.

Only one count was recorded for this clone. The gene calls are TRBV6-1 and TRBJ2-7; D remains ambiguous. The germline CDR1 and CDR2 sequences are MNHNS and SASEGT. V lost 2 bases to trimming and J lost 2 bases, with 10 bases between them. The CDR3 loop spans 14 amino acids. The CDR3 spells CASSERKATYEQYF. DNA of the CDR3: TGTGCCAGCAGTGAAAGAAAGGCTACCTACGAGCAGTACTTC.

The V and J genes are TRBV9 and TRBJ2-5, with TRBD2 matching over 7 bases. Germline trimming cut 3 bases from V and 8 bases from J; bases unmatched to any gene: 13. This CDR3 spans 15 amino acids. CDR1 SGDLS and CDR2 YYNGEE come from the germline V gene. The CDR3 DNA reads as TGTGCCAGCAGCGGTAGACTAGCCGAAGGGGAAACCCAGTACTTC. This encodes CASSGRLAEGETQYF.

The chain carries TRBV29-1 and TRBJ2-7, with 11 bases identical to TRBD2. The germline gives CDR1 SQVTM, CDR2 ANQGSEA. The CDR3 runs to 13 residues. With V trimmed by 8 bases and J by 3 bases, 6 bases remained unmatched. CDR3 sequence reads: CSIRTSGLYEQYF. The CDR3, as DNA: TGCAGCATCCGGACTAGCGGGCTCTACGAGCAGTACTTC.

This chain links TRBV5-1 with TRBJ2-7; 8 bases fit TRBD1. CDR1 is SGHRS, CDR2 YFSETQ, per germline. Trimming cost V 0 bases and J 6 bases; bases outside gene matches: 11. There are 16 residues in the CDR3. The CDR3 nucleotides read TGCGCCAGCAGCTTGGCCTCAGGAGACAGGGGCAGCGAGCAGTACTTC. Protein: CASSLASGDRGSEQYF.